A selection of T cell receptor beta chains follows, all from one sample in a study of T-cell memory formation after mild COVID-19. TCRdb used MiXCR to reprocess the 5' RACE reads, holding one entry per CDR3 protein. The sample yields about 360,000 distinct CDR3 sequences, 14% seen once. Material: PBMCs or a T cell subset sorted from them (not recorded which). These receptors were collected from a man younger than 35 who had mild COVID-19 (a few samples of this study predate the infection). Cell type and time point are not known. Both conserved end residues are part of each CDR3. Fields, in order: V gene, J gene, clone size, D gene, CDR3 DNA, CDR3 protein. The D gene is left open where the match is weak. Only part of the rows carry a size: once, few, many, or a class if the clone is expanded.

v_gene: TRBV7-2; j_gene: TRBJ2-1; abundance: few; d_gene: TRBD2; CDR3nt: TGTGCCAGCAGTGAAACTAGCGGGGGGGCTCGTGAGCAGTTCTTC; CDR3aa: CASSETSGGAREQFF
v_gene: TRBV4-2; j_gene: TRBJ2-2; abundance: few; d_gene: .; CDR3nt: TGTGCCAGCAGCCAAGGGACGGGACTCAGCACCGGGGAGCTGTTTTTT; CDR3aa: CASSQGTGLSTGELFF
v_gene: TRBV4-3; j_gene: TRBJ1-1; abundance: many; d_gene: .; CDR3nt: TGCGCCAGCAGCCAGGGTACTGACAGCATGAACACTGAAGCTTTCTTT; CDR3aa: CASSQGTDSMNTEAFF
v_gene: TRBV4-1; j_gene: TRBJ2-2; abundance: few; d_gene: .; CDR3nt: TGCGCCAGCAGCCAAGGGTTCCCACACGGGGAGCTGTTTTTT; CDR3aa: CASSQGFPHGELFF
v_gene: TRBV7-9; j_gene: TRBJ2-2; abundance: few; d_gene: .; CDR3nt: TGTGCCAGCAGCGACGTGGAGGGGAAGGGGGAGCTGTTTTTT; CDR3aa: CASSDVEGKGELFF
v_gene: TRBV11-2; j_gene: TRBJ2-5; abundance: few; d_gene: .; CDR3nt: TGTGCCAGCAGCTTCAGTGAGCAAGCTTACCAAGAGACCCAGTACTTC; CDR3aa: CASSFSEQAYQETQYF
v_gene: TRBV4-1; j_gene: TRBJ2-2; abundance: .; d_gene: .; CDR3nt: TGCGCCAGCAGCCAAGTCAAGGGTGACGGGGAGCTGTTTTTT; CDR3aa: CASSQVKGDGELFF
v_gene: TRBV20-1; j_gene: TRBJ1-1; abundance: .; d_gene: .; CDR3nt: TGCAGTGCTAGAGGCAGACAGGCGAACACTGAAGCTTTCTTT; CDR3aa: CSARGRQANTEAFF
v_gene: TRBV20-1; j_gene: TRBJ2-1; abundance: many; d_gene: .; CDR3nt: TGCAGTGCTAGAGGGACCGGGACCCCAGCCAATGAGCAGTTCTTC; CDR3aa: CSARGTGTPANEQFF
v_gene: TRBV5-1; j_gene: TRBJ2-7; abundance: many; d_gene: .; CDR3nt: TGCGCCAGCAGCTTGTCGGGACGGTCGTCGCAGTACTTC; CDR3aa: CASSLSGRSSQYF
v_gene: TRBV4-1; j_gene: TRBJ2-1; abundance: .; d_gene: .; CDR3nt: TGCGCCAGCAGCCAAGGTGCTAGGGATGAGCAGTTCTTC; CDR3aa: CASSQGARDEQFF
v_gene: TRBV7-6; j_gene: TRBJ1-2; abundance: .; d_gene: .; CDR3nt: TGTGCCAGCAGCTTAGTCCCGGACCGTGGCTACACCTTC; CDR3aa: CASSLVPDRGYTF
v_gene: TRBV3-1; j_gene: TRBJ2-4; abundance: few; d_gene: .; CDR3nt: TGTGCCAGCAGCCAAGTCCGGCACCCGGGGGACATTCAGTACTTC; CDR3aa: CASSQVRHPGDIQYF
v_gene: TRBV4-3; j_gene: TRBJ2-7; abundance: .; d_gene: .; CDR3nt: TGCGCCAGCAGCCAATCGACAGCGAACGAGCAGTACTTC; CDR3aa: CASSQSTANEQYF
v_gene: TRBV20-1; j_gene: TRBJ2-4; abundance: few; d_gene: TRBD1; CDR3nt: TGCAGTGCCCCGACAGGGGGGCTGGGCATTCAGTACTTC; CDR3aa: CSAPTGGLGIQYF
v_gene: TRBV7-6; j_gene: TRBJ1-4; abundance: .; d_gene: .; CDR3nt: TGTGCCAGCAGCCCCGGCAGGGCGGATGAAAAACTGTTTTTT; CDR3aa: CASSPGRADEKLFF
v_gene: TRBV5-6; j_gene: TRBJ1-2; abundance: many; d_gene: .; CDR3nt: TGTGCCAGCAGCTTGGTGGGGAACTATGGCTACACCTTC; CDR3aa: CASSLVGNYGYTF
v_gene: TRBV6-2/TRBV6-3; j_gene: TRBJ2-1; abundance: .; d_gene: .; CDR3nt: TGTGCCAGCACCCCCCTACCGGGGGTTGGGGAGCAGTTCTTC; CDR3aa: CASTPLPGVGEQFF
v_gene: TRBV5-1; j_gene: TRBJ2-1; abundance: many; d_gene: .; CDR3nt: TGCGCCAGCAGCTCCCTTGGCCGAGGCTCCTACAATGAGCAGTTCTTC; CDR3aa: CASSSLGRGSYNEQFF
v_gene: TRBV6-2/TRBV6-3; j_gene: TRBJ2-6; abundance: .; d_gene: .; CDR3nt: TGTGCCAGCAGCCGGGAATCAGCCCCCGGGGCCAACGTCCTGACTTTC; CDR3aa: CASSRESAPGANVLTF
v_gene: TRBV7-2; j_gene: TRBJ1-2; abundance: few; d_gene: .; CDR3nt: TGTGCCAGCACCTCGGGCGGCTATGGCTACACCTTC; CDR3aa: CASTSGGYGYTF
v_gene: TRBV20-1; j_gene: TRBJ2-3; abundance: few; d_gene: TRBD2; CDR3nt: TGCAGTGCTCCAACGGCGGGGGGCACAGATACGCAGTATTTT; CDR3aa: CSAPTAGGTDTQYF
v_gene: TRBV12-3/TRBV12-4; j_gene: TRBJ1-6; abundance: few; d_gene: .; CDR3nt: TGTGCCAGCAATATACGGAGCTCCTATAATTCACCCCTCCACTTT; CDR3aa: CASNIRSSYNSPLHF
v_gene: TRBV4-1; j_gene: TRBJ2-1; abundance: few; d_gene: TRBD2; CDR3nt: TGCGCCAGCAGCCGGCGGACTAGCGGGGGATACAATGAGCAGTTCTTC; CDR3aa: CASSRRTSGGYNEQFF
v_gene: TRBV12-3/TRBV12-4; j_gene: TRBJ2-2; abundance: .; d_gene: .; CDR3nt: TGTGCCAGCACCGTGGGGACCGGGGAGCTGTTTTTT; CDR3aa: CASTVGTGELFF
v_gene: TRBV11-2; j_gene: TRBJ2-3; abundance: many; d_gene: .; CDR3nt: TGTGCCAGCAGCTTAGATCTTCAAGCGATTCGCACAGATACGCAGTATTTT; CDR3aa: CASSLDLQAIRTDTQYF
v_gene: TRBV12-3/TRBV12-4; j_gene: TRBJ2-1; abundance: many; d_gene: .; CDR3nt: TGTGCCAGCAGTTTGAACAATGAGCAGTTCTTC; CDR3aa: CASSLNNEQFF
v_gene: TRBV4-2; j_gene: TRBJ2-2; abundance: .; d_gene: TRBD1; CDR3nt: TGTGCCAGCAGCCCCCGGGACAGGGGTTCCGGGGAGCTGTTTTTT; CDR3aa: CASSPRDRGSGELFF
v_gene: TRBV4-1; j_gene: TRBJ2-4; abundance: few; d_gene: TRBD1; CDR3nt: TGCGCCAGCAGCCAAGGCTCCGGACAGGGTAACAAAAACATTCAGTACTTC; CDR3aa: CASSQGSGQGNKNIQYF
v_gene: TRBV27; j_gene: TRBJ2-1; abundance: few; d_gene: TRBD2; CDR3nt: TGTGCCAGCTCCCCGGCGGGGGGGTACAATGAGCAGTTCTTC; CDR3aa: CASSPAGGYNEQFF
v_gene: TRBV13; j_gene: TRBJ2-7; abundance: many; d_gene: .; CDR3nt: TGTGCCAGCAGCTTGCCGGGACCTACCTACGAGCAGTACTTC; CDR3aa: CASSLPGPTYEQYF
v_gene: TRBV28; j_gene: TRBJ2-5; abundance: .; d_gene: .; CDR3nt: TGTGCCAGCCCTTACCGGCCCCACCTCCCGACCCAGTACTTC; CDR3aa: CASPYRPHLPTQYF
v_gene: TRBV4-1; j_gene: TRBJ2-7; abundance: many; d_gene: TRBD2; CDR3nt: TGCGCCAGCAGCCAAGTCAGCGGGCTAGCGGGGGGGCAGTACGAGCAGTACTTC; CDR3aa: CASSQVSGLAGGQYEQYF
v_gene: TRBV28; j_gene: TRBJ2-1; abundance: few; d_gene: .; CDR3nt: TGTGCCAGCAGTACAACCGGGACGAGTGATGAGCAGTTCTTC; CDR3aa: CASSTTGTSDEQFF
v_gene: TRBV25-1; j_gene: TRBJ2-2; abundance: few; d_gene: .; CDR3nt: TGTGCCAGCAGTGAATGGGGGCTCGGCGGGGAGCTGTTTTTT; CDR3aa: CASSEWGLGGELFF
v_gene: TRBV7-9; j_gene: TRBJ2-1; abundance: .; d_gene: .; CDR3nt: TGTGCCAGCAGCTCAGGAAGGAATGAGCAGTTCTTC; CDR3aa: CASSSGRNEQFF
v_gene: TRBV11-3; j_gene: TRBJ1-6; abundance: few; d_gene: .; CDR3nt: TGTGCCAGCAGCTTAAGCGCGAATTCACCCCTCCACTTT; CDR3aa: CASSLSANSPLHF
v_gene: TRBV7-2; j_gene: TRBJ2-2; abundance: few; d_gene: .; CDR3nt: TGTGCCAGCAGATTTGGACTGAACACCGGGGAGCTGTTTTTT; CDR3aa: CASRFGLNTGELFF
v_gene: TRBV20-1; j_gene: TRBJ2-1; abundance: .; d_gene: TRBD1; CDR3nt: TGCAGTGCTAGTGCCATCACAGGGGAGTGGAATGAGCAGTTCTTC; CDR3aa: CSASAITGEWNEQFF
v_gene: TRBV7-3; j_gene: TRBJ1-1; abundance: many; d_gene: .; CDR3nt: TGTGCCAGCAGCTTATTACAGGGAACTGAAGCTTTCTTT; CDR3aa: CASSLLQGTEAFF
v_gene: TRBV11-2; j_gene: TRBJ1-4; abundance: .; d_gene: .; CDR3nt: TGTGCCAGCAGCTTGATAAGGAGGGGTGAAAAACTGTTTTTT; CDR3aa: CASSLIRRGEKLFF
v_gene: TRBV6-5; j_gene: TRBJ2-4; abundance: .; d_gene: .; CDR3nt: TGTGCCAGCAGTTACGGGCAAGGGCCCTTCACTGCCAAAAACATTCAGTACTTC; CDR3aa: CASSYGQGPFTAKNIQYF
v_gene: TRBV20-1; j_gene: TRBJ2-3; abundance: .; d_gene: TRBD2; CDR3nt: TGCAGTGCCGGGGTCGGGGGGTTTAGAACAGATACGCAGTATTTT; CDR3aa: CSAGVGGFRTDTQYF